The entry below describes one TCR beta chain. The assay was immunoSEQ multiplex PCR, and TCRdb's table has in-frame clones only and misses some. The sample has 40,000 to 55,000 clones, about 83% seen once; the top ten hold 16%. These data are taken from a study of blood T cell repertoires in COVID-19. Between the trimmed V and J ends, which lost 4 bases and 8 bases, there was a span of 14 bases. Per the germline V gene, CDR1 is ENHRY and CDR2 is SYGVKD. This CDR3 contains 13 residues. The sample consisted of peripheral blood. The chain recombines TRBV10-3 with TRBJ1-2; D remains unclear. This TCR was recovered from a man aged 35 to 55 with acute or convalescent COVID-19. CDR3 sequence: CAISGRTEYGYTF. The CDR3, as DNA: TGTGCCATCAGTGGGCGTACAGAGTACGGCTACACCTTC.